Below, 16 T cell receptor beta chains from the same sample are listed, as sequenced in a study of long-term antiretroviral therapy in people with HIV. Version v3.0 of the immunoSEQ assay ran at survey level. Clones were sequenced by immunoSEQ multiplex PCR, and TCRdb holds only the in-frame ones, with some missing. The sample carries 30,000 to 45,000 clones, about 80% recorded once. The sequences come from unsorted PBMCs, collected 3.4 years after starting antiretroviral therapy. Receptor source: a man between 25 and 39 years old with HIV.

The rearrangement uses TRBV10-3 and TRBJ1-5, with 7 bases identical to TRBD1. Per the germline V gene, CDR1 is ENHRY and CDR2 is SYGVKD. The CDR3 runs 16 residues. With V trimmed by 0 bases and J by 2 bases, 4 bases remained unmatched. CDR3 amino acids: CAISESTGAGNQPQHF. The CDR3 nucleotides read TGTGCCATCAGTGAGTCCACAGGGGCTGGCAATCAGCCCCAGCATTTT.

The chain joins TRBV5-8 to TRBJ1-5; D not certain. CDR3 length: 15 residues. Germline CDR1 and CDR2: SGHTS and YDEGEE. The V and J ends lost 4 bases and 0 bases respectively, with 11 bases between them. The chain's CDR3 is CASSPRHISNQPQHF. As DNA, the CDR3 is TGTGCCAGCAGCCCAAGACACATTAGCAATCAGCCCCAGCATTTT.

The CDR3 DNA follows: TGTGCCACCAGCAGGTCTGCACAGGGGTACGAGCAGTACTTC. It yields the protein CATSRSAQGYEQYF. The chain couples TRBV15 to TRBJ2-7, with 7 bases that match TRBD1. CDR1 and CDR2 from the germline V gene are LNHNV and YYDKDF (reference sequence). CDR3 size: 14 residues. The J segment lost 4 bases and the V segment lost 3 bases, leaving 6 bases of the junction unmatched.

This clone has just one count. The genes are TRBV4-2 and TRBJ2-7; D gene uncertain. Germline CDR1 is LGHNA and CDR2 is YNFKEQ. The CDR3 is 16 residues long. V lost 1 base and J lost 1, with 14 bases in between. The DNA for the CDR3 is TGTGCCAGCAGCCAAGTCCCCGGAACCCCTTCCTACGAGCAGTACTTC. The encoded protein is CASSQVPGTPSYEQYF.

This clone was seen more than once but under ten times. CDR3 sequence (DNA): TGTGCCAGCAGCGGACTGAACACCCAGTACTTC. Its translation: CASSGLNTQYF. The chain is built from TRBV6-1 and TRBJ2-5, with D perhaps matching TRBD2 (5 bases). This CDR3 is built from 11 residues. Germline CDR1 and CDR2: MNHNS and SASEGT. The germline V and J ends were trimmed by 6 bases and 8 bases, with 10 bases remaining between them.

This chain connects TRBV4-2 to TRBJ2-1, with 15 bases aligning to TRBD2. CDR1 LGHNA and CDR2 YNFKEQ come from the germline V gene. With 2 bases clipped from V and 7 bases from J, the junction kept 9 bases outside the gene matches. The CDR3 has 18 residues. Here the CDR3 DNA reads TGTGCCAGCAGCCAATTTACCGGGACTAGCGGGAGGTCGAATGAGCAGTTCTTC. The encoded protein is CASSQFTGTSGRSNEQFF.

The chain employs TRBV7-8 and TRBJ2-7; D is perhaps TRBD2 (6 bases). Trimming pared 2 bases from V and 2 bases from J, leaving 16 bases between. The CDR3 length is 16 residues. The V gene's germline CDR1 is SGHVS and CDR2 FQNEAQ. Here the CDR3 DNA reads TGTGCCAGCAGCTTACCCGCTGGGACTGCAACCTACGAGCAGTACTTC. Translating gives CASSLPAGTATYEQYF.

CDR3 sequence: CASRRLGGQPQHF. The CDR3 nucleotides are TGTGCCAGCAGACGCCTCGGGGGTCAGCCCCAGCATTTT. The rearrangement uses TRBV6-5 and TRBJ1-5, with D maybe TRBD1 (5 bases). Trimming removed 6 bases from V and 6 bases from J, with 12 bases in between. The CDR3 is made up of 13 amino acids. Germline CDR1 reads MNHEY; CDR2 reads SVGAGI.

This clone appeared a few times. The genes are TRBV7-2 and TRBJ2-7; tentatively, D is TRBD1 or TRBD2 (5 bases each). V dropped 3 bases and J dropped 4 bases, with 10 bases sitting between them. The germline gives CDR1 SGHTA, CDR2 FQGNSA. The CDR3 has 13 amino acids. CDR3 sequence: CASSFGTGYEQYF. The CDR3 DNA reads TGTGCCAGCAGCTTTGGGACCGGGTACGAGCAGTACTTC.

The rearrangement links TRBV5-6 to TRBJ1-1, with D possibly matching TRBD1 (5 bases). CDR3 length: 16 amino acids. Germline V lookup: CDR1 SGHDT, CDR2 YYEEEE. V lost 4 bases, J lost 0 bases, and 16 bases lay in between. The CDR3 DNA sequence: TGTGCCAGCAGCCCAGGGTGGGGACTCATGAACACTGAAGCTTTCTTT. Translating gives CASSPGWGLMNTEAFF.

The rearrangement joins TRBV19 to TRBJ2-7; D might be TRBD1 or TRBD2, each matching 5 bases. Between the trimmed V and J ends, which lost 5 bases and 4 bases, there was a span of 21 bases. Germline V CDR1 and CDR2: LNHDA, SQIVND (reference sequence). This CDR3 has 16 amino acids. The CDR3 is CASSAPGPRGGYEQYF. In nucleotides, the CDR3 is TGTGCCAGTAGTGCCCCGGGGCCCCGAGGCGGGTACGAGCAGTACTTC.

The chain is built from TRBV27 and TRBJ2-6; D not resolved. CDR1 is MNHEY, CDR2 SMNVEV, per germline (reference sequence). V gave up 2 bases and J gave up 0 bases, with 11 bases separating them. The length of the CDR3 is 17 residues. The CDR3 DNA is TGTGCCAGCAGTTTAGGACCCGTCCCCTCTGGGGCCAACGTCCTGACTTTC. As protein: CASSLGPVPSGANVLTF.

J is TRBJ1-2 and V is TRBV5-1, with 7 bases fitting TRBD1. CDR1 SGHRS and CDR2 YFSETQ come from the germline V gene. V lost 4 bases to trimming and J lost 8 bases; unmatched junction nucleotides: 14. The CDR3 contains 15 residues. The CDR3 loop is CASSLAGDRRLGYTF. The CDR3, as DNA: TGCGCCAGCAGCCTCGCCGGGGACAGACGCCTGGGCTACACCTTC.

The genes are TRBV7-2 and TRBJ2-1; the match to TRBD2 covers 11 bases. CDR3 size: 18 residues. The V gene end was trimmed by 5 bases and the J gene end by 0 bases; junction bases not matched to a gene: 9. Germline CDR1 and CDR2: SGHTA and FQGNSA. The CDR3 DNA is TGTGCCAGCAGCCACACGGGACTAGCGGTGAGCTCCTACAATGAGCAGTTCTTC. Encoded protein: CASSHTGLAVSSYNEQFF.

Comment on this clone: This specimen includes other DNA sequences encoding the same CDR3. The V and J genes are TRBV4-3 and TRBJ1-2; tentatively, D is TRBD1 (6 bases). The CDR3 is 14 amino acids. V lost 3 bases and J lost 4, with 12 bases in between. CDR1 and CDR2 from the germline V gene are LGHNA and YSLEER. The CDR3 nucleotides read TGCGCCAGCAGCCAGTCACAGGGAGGCTATGGCTACACCTTC. Translation gives CASSQSQGGYGYTF.

The chain has TRBV9 and TRBJ2-7, with TRBD1 as a possible D gene (6 bases). Germline CDR1 and CDR2: SGDLS and YYNGEE. V was pared by 1 base and J by 5 bases, with 13 bases between. This CDR3 is 14 amino acids long. The chain's CDR3 is CASSVTGIWDEQYF. CDR3 coding DNA: TGTGCCAGCAGCGTAACAGGGATCTGGGACGAGCAGTACTTC.